These T cell receptor beta chains were read from a single sample in a study of cytomegalovirus exposure and HLA in healthy donors. Sequencing was performed with immunoSEQ multiplex PCR; in TCRdb, only in-frame clones are kept and a portion is missing. The sample shows roughly 160,000 clones, around 80% of them seen only once. Input material: PBMCs. These receptor sequences come from a male donor in good health and CMV-seronegative. Both conserved end residues are part of each CDR3. Fields, in order: clone size, D gene, CDR3 length, V gene, J gene, CDR3 protein, CDR3 DNA. D genes are given only for firm matches. For some rows the clone size is stated as once, few or many, or as a class when expanded; others skip it.

clone size: .; D gene: .; CDR3 length: 18; V gene: TRBV4-1; J gene: TRBJ2-2; CDR3 protein: CASSQAFYAVPGTGELFF; CDR3 DNA: TGCGCCAGCAGCCAAGCGTTTTACGCAGTCCCAGGAACCGGGGAGCTGTTTTTT
clone size: .; D gene: .; CDR3 length: 13; V gene: TRBV2; J gene: TRBJ2-5; CDR3 protein: CASSVGVTETQYF; CDR3 DNA: TGTGCCAGCAGTGTAGGGGTCACGGAGACCCAGTACTTC
clone size: .; D gene: TRBD1; CDR3 length: 15; V gene: TRBV7-7; J gene: TRBJ2-1; CDR3 protein: CASSLGGTGYDEQFF; CDR3 DNA: TGTGCCAGCAGCTTAGGAGGGACAGGGTACGATGAGCAGTTCTTC
clone size: .; D gene: .; CDR3 length: 15; V gene: TRBV4-1; J gene: TRBJ1-1; CDR3 protein: CASSQVGGGAFGAFF; CDR3 DNA: TGCGCCAGCAGCCAAGTAGGCGGGGGCGCGTTTGGAGCTTTCTTT
clone size: .; D gene: .; CDR3 length: 14; V gene: TRBV7-8; J gene: TRBJ1-1; CDR3 protein: CASIPGRGYTEAFF; CDR3 DNA: TGTGCCAGCATCCCGGGGAGAGGGTACACTGAAGCTTTCTTT
clone size: .; D gene: .; CDR3 length: 14; V gene: TRBV9; J gene: TRBJ1-4; CDR3 protein: CASNPGTISEKLFF; CDR3 DNA: TGTGCCAGCAACCCTGGGACAATTTCTGAAAAACTGTTTTTT
clone size: .; D gene: .; CDR3 length: 13; V gene: TRBV5-1; J gene: TRBJ2-1; CDR3 protein: CASSLGTNNEQFF; CDR3 DNA: TGCGCCAGCAGCTTGGGGACTAACAATGAGCAGTTCTTC
clone size: .; D gene: .; CDR3 length: 13; V gene: TRBV5-6; J gene: TRBJ1-2; CDR3 protein: CASSLNRAYGYTF; CDR3 DNA: TGTGCCAGCAGCCTAAACAGGGCCTATGGCTACACCTTC
clone size: .; D gene: TRBD1; CDR3 length: 16; V gene: TRBV4-1; J gene: TRBJ1-5; CDR3 protein: CASSQDGTGGIQPQHF; CDR3 DNA: TGCGCCAGCAGCCAAGACGGGACAGGGGGTATCCAGCCCCAGCATTTT
clone size: .; D gene: .; CDR3 length: 13; V gene: TRBV6-4; J gene: TRBJ1-6; CDR3 protein: CASSEGANSPLHF; CDR3 DNA: TGTGCCAGCAGTGAAGGGGCTAATTCACCCCTCCACTTT
clone size: few; D gene: .; CDR3 length: 15; V gene: TRBV27; J gene: TRBJ2-3; CDR3 protein: CASSVRGVFTDTQYF; CDR3 DNA: TGTGCCAGCAGTGTTCGCGGGGTGTTTACAGATACGCAGTATTTT
clone size: .; D gene: .; CDR3 length: 13; V gene: TRBV10-3; J gene: TRBJ1-1; CDR3 protein: CAISVQRNTEAFF; CDR3 DNA: TGTGCCATCAGCGTACAGAGGAACACTGAAGCTTTCTTT
clone size: .; D gene: .; CDR3 length: 15; V gene: TRBV30; J gene: TRBJ1-3; CDR3 protein: CACSRGTVSGNTIYF; CDR3 DNA: TGTGCCTGCTCCCGGGGGACGGTCTCTGGAAACACCATATATTTT
clone size: .; D gene: TRBD1; CDR3 length: 15; V gene: TRBV6-6; J gene: TRBJ1-2; CDR3 protein: CASSPTDRGVYGYTF; CDR3 DNA: TGTGCCAGCAGCCCCACCGACAGGGGTGTCTATGGCTACACCTTC
clone size: .; D gene: TRBD1; CDR3 length: 12; V gene: TRBV30; J gene: TRBJ2-5; CDR3 protein: CAFDRVGETQYF; CDR3 DNA: TGTGCCTTTGACAGGGTCGGAGAGACCCAGTACTTC
clone size: few; D gene: TRBD1; CDR3 length: 15; V gene: TRBV5-6; J gene: TRBJ1-1; CDR3 protein: CASSILGQGNTEAFF; CDR3 DNA: TGTGCCAGCAGCATCCTGGGACAGGGTAACACTGAAGCTTTCTTT
clone size: .; D gene: .; CDR3 length: 13; V gene: TRBV5-1; J gene: TRBJ2-7; CDR3 protein: CASSLTGGREQYF; CDR3 DNA: TGCGCCAGCAGCTTGACCGGGGGTCGGGAGCAGTACTTC
clone size: once; D gene: TRBD1; CDR3 length: 13; V gene: TRBV29-1; J gene: TRBJ1-1; CDR3 protein: CSARTGLNTEAFF; CDR3 DNA: TGCAGCGCCAGGACAGGGCTGAACACTGAAGCTTTCTTT
clone size: .; D gene: TRBD2; CDR3 length: 16; V gene: TRBV10-2; J gene: TRBJ2-3; CDR3 protein: CASSEVAKRGSDTQYF; CDR3 DNA: TGCGCCAGCAGTGAAGTCGCCAAGCGGGGGTCAGATACGCAGTATTTT
clone size: once; D gene: .; CDR3 length: 13; V gene: TRBV5-1; J gene: TRBJ1-1; CDR3 protein: CASSLTANTEAFF; CDR3 DNA: TGCGCCAGCAGCCTGACAGCGAACACTGAAGCTTTCTTT
clone size: .; D gene: .; CDR3 length: 17; V gene: TRBV12-5; J gene: TRBJ2-2; CDR3 protein: CASGGPVQEGNTGELFF; CDR3 DNA: TGTGCTAGTGGGGGCCCCGTACAGGAAGGGAACACCGGGGAGCTGTTTTTT
clone size: .; D gene: TRBD1; CDR3 length: 14; V gene: TRBV27; J gene: TRBJ2-7; CDR3 protein: CASTSDRVSYEQYF; CDR3 DNA: TGTGCCAGCACCTCGGACAGGGTTAGCTACGAGCAGTACTTC
clone size: few; D gene: .; CDR3 length: 16; V gene: TRBV2; J gene: TRBJ1-5; CDR3 protein: CASSDVAQGGNQPQHF; CDR3 DNA: TGTGCCAGCAGTGACGTCGCCCAAGGGGGCAATCAGCCCCAGCATTTT
clone size: .; D gene: TRBD1; CDR3 length: 17; V gene: TRBV5-1; J gene: TRBJ1-6; CDR3 protein: CASSIRGTGGTNSPLHF; CDR3 DNA: TGCGCCAGCAGCATCCGCGGGACAGGGGGTACGAATTCACCCCTCCACTTT
clone size: .; D gene: .; CDR3 length: 14; V gene: TRBV30; J gene: TRBJ2-7; CDR3 protein: CASSGVESSYEQYF; CDR3 DNA: TGTGCCTCTTCAGGGGTCGAGAGTTCCTACGAGCAGTACTTC
clone size: .; D gene: .; CDR3 length: 13; V gene: TRBV5-1; J gene: TRBJ1-6; CDR3 protein: CASSLAGRSPLHF; CDR3 DNA: TGCGCCAGCAGCTTGGCAGGGAGGTCACCCCTCCACTTT
clone size: .; D gene: .; CDR3 length: 19; V gene: TRBV30; J gene: TRBJ1-3; CDR3 protein: CAWSTPTHRNGVGGNTIYF; CDR3 DNA: TGTGCCTGGAGTACCCCCACACACCGAAACGGGGTGGGTGGAAACACCATATATTTT
clone size: .; D gene: .; CDR3 length: 15; V gene: TRBV7-2; J gene: TRBJ2-3; CDR3 protein: CASASGRESTDTQYF; CDR3 DNA: TGTGCCAGCGCCTCCGGAAGGGAGAGCACAGATACGCAGTATTTT
clone size: few; D gene: TRBD1; CDR3 length: 13; V gene: TRBV19; J gene: TRBJ2-7; CDR3 protein: CASSIDRGREQYF; CDR3 DNA: TGTGCCAGTAGTATAGACAGGGGGCGCGAGCAGTACTTC
clone size: once; D gene: .; CDR3 length: 12; V gene: TRBV6-5; J gene: TRBJ1-1; CDR3 protein: CASSYTRAEAFF; CDR3 DNA: TGTGCCAGCAGTTACACTCGTGCTGAAGCTTTCTTT
clone size: .; D gene: .; CDR3 length: 13; V gene: TRBV2; J gene: TRBJ2-2; CDR3 protein: CASTGRSAGELFF; CDR3 DNA: TGTGCCAGCACAGGGCGGTCGGCCGGGGAGCTGTTTTTT
clone size: few; D gene: TRBD1; CDR3 length: 14; V gene: TRBV2; J gene: TRBJ1-5; CDR3 protein: CASSGDSTNQPQHF; CDR3 DNA: TGTGCCAGCAGTGGGGACAGTACCAATCAGCCCCAGCATTTT
clone size: .; D gene: .; CDR3 length: 18; V gene: TRBV7-9; J gene: TRBJ2-2; CDR3 protein: CSSSPSQRDRKNTGELFF; CDR3 DNA: TGTTCCAGCAGCCCATCTCAGCGGGACAGGAAGAACACCGGGGAGCTGTTTTTT
clone size: .; D gene: .; CDR3 length: 14; V gene: TRBV5-4; J gene: TRBJ1-2; CDR3 protein: CASSLTGTFYGYTF; CDR3 DNA: TGTGCCAGCAGCTTAACAGGGACATTCTATGGCTACACCTTC
clone size: .; D gene: .; CDR3 length: 17; V gene: TRBV7-8; J gene: TRBJ1-5; CDR3 protein: CASSLVVGQGINQPQHF; CDR3 DNA: TGTGCCAGCAGCTTAGTCGTGGGCCAGGGGATCAATCAGCCCCAGCATTTT
clone size: .; D gene: TRBD1; CDR3 length: 15; V gene: TRBV11-2; J gene: TRBJ2-7; CDR3 protein: CASSPRQGSAYEQYF; CDR3 DNA: TGTGCCAGCAGCCCACGACAGGGCTCAGCCTACGAGCAGTACTTC
clone size: .; D gene: .; CDR3 length: 14; V gene: TRBV18; J gene: TRBJ1-5; CDR3 protein: CASSGQNSNQPQHF; CDR3 DNA: TGTGCCAGCTCCGGACAGAATAGCAATCAGCCCCAGCATTTT
clone size: .; D gene: .; CDR3 length: 13; V gene: TRBV11-2; J gene: TRBJ2-7; CDR3 protein: CASSMDSSYEQYF; CDR3 DNA: TGTGCCAGCAGCATGGACAGCTCCTACGAGCAGTACTTC
clone size: .; D gene: .; CDR3 length: 12; V gene: TRBV6-1; J gene: TRBJ1-5; CDR3 protein: CASSEALQPQHF; CDR3 DNA: TGTGCCAGCAGTGAAGCTCTCCAGCCCCAGCATTTT
clone size: .; D gene: TRBD2; CDR3 length: 16; V gene: TRBV2; J gene: TRBJ2-2; CDR3 protein: CASTKVAGGNTGELFF; CDR3 DNA: TGTGCCAGCACTAAGGTAGCGGGGGGCAACACCGGGGAGCTGTTTTTT
clone size: .; D gene: .; CDR3 length: 13; V gene: TRBV5-4; J gene: TRBJ1-1; CDR3 protein: CASSLVGNGEAFF; CDR3 DNA: TGTGCCAGCAGCTTGGTCGGGAATGGTGAAGCTTTCTTT
clone size: .; D gene: TRBD1; CDR3 length: 16; V gene: TRBV15; J gene: TRBJ2-7; CDR3 protein: CATSPLGQEIPSEQYF; CDR3 DNA: TGTGCCACCAGCCCCCTGGGACAGGAGATTCCCTCCGAGCAGTACTTC
clone size: .; D gene: .; CDR3 length: 16; V gene: TRBV4-1; J gene: TRBJ1-3; CDR3 protein: CASSLLTFSVRNTIYF; CDR3 DNA: TGCGCCAGCAGCCTACTGACATTCTCGGTTAGAAACACCATATATTTT
clone size: once; D gene: .; CDR3 length: 13; V gene: TRBV2; J gene: TRBJ1-2; CDR3 protein: CASLPLANYGYTF; CDR3 DNA: TGTGCCAGCCTTCCCTTAGCCAACTATGGCTACACCTTC
clone size: .; D gene: TRBD1; CDR3 length: 14; V gene: TRBV5-1; J gene: TRBJ1-1; CDR3 protein: CASSLRTGSVEAFF; CDR3 DNA: TGCGCCAGCAGCTTGCGGACAGGGAGTGTTGAAGCTTTCTTT
clone size: .; D gene: TRBD1; CDR3 length: 14; V gene: TRBV11-2; J gene: TRBJ1-6; CDR3 protein: CASSYTGENSPLHF; CDR3 DNA: TGTGCCAGCAGCTATACAGGGGAAAATTCACCCCTCCACTTT
clone size: .; D gene: .; CDR3 length: 15; V gene: TRBV5-6; J gene: TRBJ2-6; CDR3 protein: CASSLRTPGANVLTF; CDR3 DNA: TGTGCCAGCAGCTTGCGTACTCCCGGGGCCAACGTCCTGACTTTC
clone size: .; D gene: TRBD1; CDR3 length: 15; V gene: TRBV5-1; J gene: TRBJ1-6; CDR3 protein: CASSLGGQGNSPLHF; CDR3 DNA: TGCGCCAGCAGCCTGGGGGGACAGGGGAATTCACCCCTCCACTTT
clone size: .; D gene: .; CDR3 length: 15; V gene: TRBV6-1; J gene: TRBJ1-6; CDR3 protein: CASSEFVRTNSPLHF; CDR3 DNA: TGTGCCAGCAGTGAATTTGTCAGGACAAATTCACCCCTCCACTTT
clone size: .; D gene: .; CDR3 length: 14; V gene: TRBV7-9; J gene: TRBJ2-5; CDR3 protein: CASTLVGASETQYF; CDR3 DNA: TGTGCCAGCACACTGGTTGGGGCCTCGGAGACCCAGTACTTC